This T cell receptor (beta chain) was retrieved from a study of T cell responses to AZD1222 COVID-19 vaccine. Findings and caveats of the study: At baseline, just a handful of AZD1222 recipients tested seropositive. Nearly half of the spike-specific TCRs reportedly recognize variant regions that carry no mutations. It should be noted that donors were predominantly white British and more often female, and clonal diversity was possibly underestimated.

As to this clone: Its antigen is undetermined.

Sequencing used immunoSEQ multiplex PCR; TCRdb keeps in-frame clones, though not all of them. The repertoire includes tens of thousands of clones, 75% to 95% of them detected once, and 4.5% sits in the top ten. The TCR comes from an adult in good health. The sample consisted of peripheral blood, taken on day 0 of MenACWY control vaccination.

CDR3 coding DNA: TGTGTGACAGGGGGGTACGAGCAGTACTTC. This sequence encodes CVTGGYEQYF. The rearrangement joins TRBV11-2 to TRBJ2-7, with TRBD1 matching 9 bases. The CDR3 loop spans 10 amino acids. Germline V gene lookup returns CDR1 SGHAT and CDR2 FQNNGV.